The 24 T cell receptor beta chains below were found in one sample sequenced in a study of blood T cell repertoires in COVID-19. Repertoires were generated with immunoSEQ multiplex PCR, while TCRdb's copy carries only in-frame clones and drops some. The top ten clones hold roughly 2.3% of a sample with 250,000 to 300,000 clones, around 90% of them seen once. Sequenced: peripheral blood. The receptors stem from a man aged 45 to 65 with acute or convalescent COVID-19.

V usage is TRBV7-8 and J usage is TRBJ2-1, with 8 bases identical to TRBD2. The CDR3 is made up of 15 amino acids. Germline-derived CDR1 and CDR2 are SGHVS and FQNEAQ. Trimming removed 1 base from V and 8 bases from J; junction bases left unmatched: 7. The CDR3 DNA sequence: TGTGCCAGCAGCTTAGAGGGTCGGACTAGCTATGAGCAGTTCTTC. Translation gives CASSLEGRTSYEQFF.

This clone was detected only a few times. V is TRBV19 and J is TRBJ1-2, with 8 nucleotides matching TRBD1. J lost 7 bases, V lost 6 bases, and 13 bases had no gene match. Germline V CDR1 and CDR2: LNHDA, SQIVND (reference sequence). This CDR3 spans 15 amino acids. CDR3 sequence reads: CASRDRDRSDGGYTF. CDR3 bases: TGTGCCAGTAGGGACCGGGACAGGAGTGACGGTGGCTACACCTTC.

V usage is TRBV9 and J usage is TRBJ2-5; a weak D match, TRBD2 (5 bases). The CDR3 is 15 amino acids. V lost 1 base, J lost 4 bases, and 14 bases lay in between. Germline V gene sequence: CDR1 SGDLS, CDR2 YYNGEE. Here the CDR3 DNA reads TGTGCCAGCAGCGTATCCCTAGCCTTAGGAGAGACCCAGTACTTC. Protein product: CASSVSLALGETQYF. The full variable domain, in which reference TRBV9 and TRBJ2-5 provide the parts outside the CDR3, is DSGVTQTPKHLITATGQRVTLRCSPRSGDLSVYWYQQSLDQGLQFLIQYYNGEERAKGNILERFSAQQFPDLHSELNLSSLELGDSALYFCASSVSLALGETQYFGPGTRLLVL.

This chain's CDR3 is CATSRETGRGLGNTIYF. In DNA, the CDR3 is TGTGCCACCAGCAGAGAGACGGGCAGGGGGCTTGGAAACACCATATATTTT. The chain has TRBV15 and TRBJ1-3, with 8 bases fitting TRBD1. The CDR3 totals 17 residues. Germline V lookup: CDR1 LNHNV, CDR2 YYDKDF (reference sequence). After removal of 0 bases from V and 3 bases from J, the junction contained 7 bases not matched to a gene.

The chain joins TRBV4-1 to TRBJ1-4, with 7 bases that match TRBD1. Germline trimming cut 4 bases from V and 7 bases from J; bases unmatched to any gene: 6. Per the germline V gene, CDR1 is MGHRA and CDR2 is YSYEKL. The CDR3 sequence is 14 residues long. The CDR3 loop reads CASSPTGPSEKLFF. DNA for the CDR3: TGCGCCAGCAGCCCGACAGGGCCCTCTGAAAAACTGTTTTTT.

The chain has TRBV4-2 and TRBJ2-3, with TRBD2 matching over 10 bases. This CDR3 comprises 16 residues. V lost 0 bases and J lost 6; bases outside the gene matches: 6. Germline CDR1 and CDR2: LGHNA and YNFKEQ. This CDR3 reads CASSQDVSGGPDTQYF. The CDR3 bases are TGTGCCAGCAGCCAAGATGTTAGCGGGGGGCCGGATACGCAGTATTTT.

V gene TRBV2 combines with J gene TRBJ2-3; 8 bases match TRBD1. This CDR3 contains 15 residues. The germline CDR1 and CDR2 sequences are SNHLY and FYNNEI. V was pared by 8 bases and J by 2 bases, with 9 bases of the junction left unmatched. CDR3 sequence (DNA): TGTGCCAGCCGGACAGGGACGGACTACACAGATACGCAGTATTTT. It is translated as CASRTGTDYTDTQYF. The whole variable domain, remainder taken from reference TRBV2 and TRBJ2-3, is EPEVTQTPSHQVTQMGQEVILRCVPISNHLYFYWYRQILGQKVEFLVSFYNNEISEKSEIFDDQFSVERPDGSNFTLKIRSTKLEDSAMYFCASRTGTDYTDTQYFGPGTRLTVL.

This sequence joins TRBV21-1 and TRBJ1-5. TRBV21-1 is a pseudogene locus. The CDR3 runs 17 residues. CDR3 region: CASSKETNRDCNQPQHF. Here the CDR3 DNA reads TGTGCCAGCAGCAAAGAAACAAACCGGGACTGCAATCAGCCCCAGCATTTT.

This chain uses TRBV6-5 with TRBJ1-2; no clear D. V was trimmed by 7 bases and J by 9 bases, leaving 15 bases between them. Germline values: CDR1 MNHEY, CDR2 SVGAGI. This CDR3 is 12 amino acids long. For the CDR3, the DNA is TGTGCCAGCACCTTATCCAGCGGAAGCTACACCTTC. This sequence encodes CASTLSSGSYTF.

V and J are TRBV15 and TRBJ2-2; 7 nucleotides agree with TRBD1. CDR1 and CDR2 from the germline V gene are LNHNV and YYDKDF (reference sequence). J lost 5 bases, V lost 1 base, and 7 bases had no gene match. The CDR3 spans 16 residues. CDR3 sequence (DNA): TGTGCCACCAGCAGAGCCCGACAGGGAAGAACCGGGGAGCTGTTTTTT. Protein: CATSRARQGRTGELFF.

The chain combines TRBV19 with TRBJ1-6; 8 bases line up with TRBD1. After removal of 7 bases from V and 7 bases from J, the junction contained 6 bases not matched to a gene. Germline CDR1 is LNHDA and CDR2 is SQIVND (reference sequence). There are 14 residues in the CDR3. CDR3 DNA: TGTGCCAGTAACCCGACAGGGGAAAATTCACCCCTCCACTTT. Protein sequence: CASNPTGENSPLHF.

The CDR3 nucleotides read TGTGCCTGGATCGGGACAGGGGGGGTACCCCTCCACTTT. This sequence encodes CAWIGTGGVPLHF. The chain has TRBV30 and TRBJ1-6, with 11 bases aligning to TRBD1. V trimming: 4 bases; J trimming: 12 bases; junction bases outside the gene matches: 5. The CDR3 has 13 residues. The V gene's germline CDR1 is GTSNPN and CDR2 SVGIG (reference sequence).

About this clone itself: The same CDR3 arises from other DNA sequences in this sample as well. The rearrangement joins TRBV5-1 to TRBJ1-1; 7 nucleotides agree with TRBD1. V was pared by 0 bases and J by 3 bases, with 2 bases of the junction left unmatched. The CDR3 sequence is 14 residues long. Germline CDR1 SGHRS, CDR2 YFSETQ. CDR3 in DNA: TGCGCCAGCAGCTTGGACAGGGGTTACACTGAAGCTTTCTTT. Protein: CASSLDRGYTEAFF.

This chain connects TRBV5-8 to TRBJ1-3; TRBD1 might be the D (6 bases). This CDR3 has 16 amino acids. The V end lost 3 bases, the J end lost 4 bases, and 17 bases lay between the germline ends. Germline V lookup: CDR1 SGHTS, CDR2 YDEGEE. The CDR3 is CASSSRDRTVGNTIYF. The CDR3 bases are TGTGCCAGCAGCTCCCGAGACAGGACTGTAGGAAACACCATATATTTT. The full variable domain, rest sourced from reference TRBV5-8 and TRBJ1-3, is EAGVTQSPTHLIKTRGQQATLRCSPISGHTSVYWYQQALGLGLQFLLWYDEGEERNRGNFPPRFSGRQFPNYSSELNVNALELEDSALYLCASSSRDRTVGNTIYFGEGSWLTVV.

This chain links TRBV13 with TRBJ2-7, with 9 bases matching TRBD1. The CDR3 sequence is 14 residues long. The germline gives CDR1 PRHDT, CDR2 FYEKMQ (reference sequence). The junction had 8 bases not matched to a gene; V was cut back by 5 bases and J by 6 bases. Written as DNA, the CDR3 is TGTGCCAGCAGCCAAGGGGACAGGGAGGCCGAGCAGTACTTC. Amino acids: CASSQGDREAEQYF.

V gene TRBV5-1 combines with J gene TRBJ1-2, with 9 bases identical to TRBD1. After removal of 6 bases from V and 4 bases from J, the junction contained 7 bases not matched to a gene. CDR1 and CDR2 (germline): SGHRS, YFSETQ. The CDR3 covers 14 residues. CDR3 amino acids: CASTSDRGLYGYTF. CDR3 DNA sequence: TGCGCCAGCACCTCGGACAGGGGACTCTATGGCTACACCTTC. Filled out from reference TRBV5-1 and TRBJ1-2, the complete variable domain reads KAGVTQTPRYLIKTRGQQVTLSCSPISGHRSVSWYQQTPGQGLQFLFEYFSETQRNKGNFPGRFSGRQFSNSRSEMNVSTLELGDSALYLCASTSDRGLYGYTFGSGTRLTVV.

As DNA, the CDR3 is TGTGCCAGCAGTTACTCCACAGGGGTGTCCTACAATGAGCAGTTCTTC. It specifies CASSYSTGVSYNEQFF. The V call is TRBV6-5, the J call TRBJ2-1; TRBD1 aligns across 7 bases. The germline CDR1 and CDR2 sequences are MNHEY and SVGAGI. The CDR3 has 16 residues. V was clipped by 0 bases and J by 1 base; unmatched bases: 3.

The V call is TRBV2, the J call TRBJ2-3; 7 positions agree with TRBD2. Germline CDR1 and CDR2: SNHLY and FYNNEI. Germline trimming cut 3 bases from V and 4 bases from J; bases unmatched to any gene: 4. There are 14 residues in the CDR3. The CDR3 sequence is CASSEGGGADTQYF. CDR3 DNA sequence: TGTGCCAGCAGTGAGGGCGGGGGAGCAGATACGCAGTATTTT. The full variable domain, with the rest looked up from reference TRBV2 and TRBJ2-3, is EPEVTQTPSHQVTQMGQEVILRCVPISNHLYFYWYRQILGQKVEFLVSFYNNEISEKSEIFDDQFSVERPDGSNFTLKIRSTKLEDSAMYFCASSEGGGADTQYFGPGTRLTVL.

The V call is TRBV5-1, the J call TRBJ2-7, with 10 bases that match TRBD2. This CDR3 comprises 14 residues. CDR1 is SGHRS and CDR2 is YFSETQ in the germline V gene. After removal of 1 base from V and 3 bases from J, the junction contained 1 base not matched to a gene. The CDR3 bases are TGCGCCAGCAGCTTGCTAGCGGGGGACTACGAGCAGTACTTC. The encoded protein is CASSLLAGDYEQYF.

The CDR3 loop reads CASSLLGDGKLFF. In DNA form, the CDR3 reads TGTGCCAGCAGCTTGCTCGGGGATGGAAAACTGTTTTTT. The chain joins TRBV7-9 to TRBJ1-4; D remains unclear. Germline CDR1 is SEHNR and CDR2 is FQNEAQ (reference sequence). V dropped 3 bases and J dropped 10 bases, with 12 bases sitting between them. The CDR3 is made up of 13 amino acids.

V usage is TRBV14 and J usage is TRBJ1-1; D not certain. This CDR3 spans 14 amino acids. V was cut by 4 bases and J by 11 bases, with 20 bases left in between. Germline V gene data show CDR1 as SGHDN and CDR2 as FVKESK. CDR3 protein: CASSRSGRLTSAFF. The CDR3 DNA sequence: TGTGCCAGCAGCCGGTCTGGCAGGCTGACGTCGGCTTTCTTT.

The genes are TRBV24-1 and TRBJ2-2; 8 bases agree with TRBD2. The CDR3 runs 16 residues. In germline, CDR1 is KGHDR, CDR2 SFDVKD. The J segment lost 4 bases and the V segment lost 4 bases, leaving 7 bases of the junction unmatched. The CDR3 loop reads CATSDPGGAGTGELFF. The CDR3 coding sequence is TGTGCCACCAGTGACCCCGGGGGGGCCGGCACCGGGGAGCTGTTTTTT.

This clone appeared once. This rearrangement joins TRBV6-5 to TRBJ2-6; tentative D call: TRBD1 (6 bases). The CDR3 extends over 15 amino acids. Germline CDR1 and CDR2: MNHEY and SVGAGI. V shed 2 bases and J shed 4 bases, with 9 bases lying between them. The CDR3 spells CASSYQGRGANVLTF. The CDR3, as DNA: TGTGCCAGCAGTTACCAGGGGCGGGGGGCCAACGTCCTGACTTTC.

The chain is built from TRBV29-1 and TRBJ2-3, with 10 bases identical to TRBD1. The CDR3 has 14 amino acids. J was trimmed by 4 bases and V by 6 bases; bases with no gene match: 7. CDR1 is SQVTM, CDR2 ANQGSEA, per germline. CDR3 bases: TGCAGCGTCGCCCGGGGACAGGGGCCAGATACGCAGTATTTT. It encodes CSVARGQGPDTQYF.